This section outlines one T cell receptor (beta chain) sequence together with its context. Only in-frame clones appear in the TCRdb table, and some are missing; sequencing was by immunoSEQ multiplex PCR. The sample lists approximately 100,000 clones; over 75% were seen once. The data were obtained in a study of blood T cell repertoires in COVID-19. The germline V gene has CDR1 SGHTA and CDR2 FQGNSA. V shed 3 bases and J 7 bases; nucleotides not matched to a gene: 6. The CDR3 covers 16 residues. The sequence was obtained from a human donor in a cohort sampled during active COVID-19. The sample consisted of peripheral blood. The chain combines TRBV7-2 with TRBJ2-2; the match to TRBD2 covers 12 bases. CDR3 coding DNA: TGTGCCAGCAGCTTCCCTAGCGGGGGGGCCGGCGGGGAGCTGTTTTTT. This sequence encodes CASSFPSGGAGGELFF. Using reference TRBV7-2 and TRBJ2-2 for the parts outside the CDR3, the full variable domain is GAGVSQSPSNKVTEKGKDVELRCDPISGHTALYWYRQSLGQGLEFLIYFQGNSAPDKSGLPSDRFSAERTGGSVSTLTIQRTQQEDSAVYLCASSFPSGGAGGELFFGEGSRLTVL.